The TCR beta chain under discussion was sequenced for a study of blood T cells in healthy people across ages. Study-wide points: Researchers judged that diversity estimates from one million T cells fell short of true values.

Regarding this clonotype: What it recognizes is unknown.

Alongside a J-beta primer mix, a sample-barcoded 5' primer served in a second PCR lasting about 6 to 11 cycles. Any given sample supplied a minimum of 3 million CDR3-containing paired-end reads. From the 5' RACE reads, TCRdb called clonotypes with MiXCR, one entry per CDR3 protein. The sample contains over 600,000 distinct CDR3 sequences, 46% of which appear only once. The receptor comes from an older man in good health. The specimen was blood.

Written as DNA, the CDR3 is TGTGCCAGCAGTACGCGGACTAGCTCCCATGAGCAGTTCTTC. This encodes CASSTRTSSHEQFF. The genes are TRBV6-1 and TRBJ2-1, with 8 bases identical to TRBD2. V dropped 5 bases and J dropped 8; count of bases not matched to a gene: 8. Germline V lookup: CDR1 MNHNS, CDR2 SASEGT. This CDR3 spans 14 amino acids.